Below, 19 T cell receptor beta chains from the same sample are listed, as sequenced in a study of T cells in Graves' hyperthyroidism and ophthalmopathy. The TCR beta CDR3 regions underwent amplification using RNA transcripts as the source. The TCR CDR3 was amplified in a first-round RT-PCR using the HTBI primer set. MiXCR, applied by TCRdb to the multiplex PCR reads, yields one record per CDR3 protein. The sample has approximately 720,000 distinct CDR3 sequences, about 17% seen once. The sample was blood. The receptors originated from a woman between 45 and 65 years old with Graves' hyperthyroidism that later progressed to Graves' ophthalmopathy.

This clonotype was found many times. The V gene is TRBV5-1, the J gene TRBJ2-3, with D possibly TRBD2 on 6 matching bases. The CDR3 sequence is 14 residues long. V shed 4 bases and J shed 1 base, with 10 bases lying between them. CDR1 and CDR2 from the germline V gene are SGHRS and YFSETQ. The CDR3 sequence: CASSPGLRTDTQYF. The CDR3 DNA sequence: TGCGCCAGCAGCCCGGGACTCCGCACAGATACGCAGTATTTT.

The chain couples TRBV19 to TRBJ2-1; 8 bases line up with TRBD1. The CDR3 is 15 residues long. CDR1 and CDR2 (germline): LNHDA, SQIVND (reference sequence). V shed 3 bases and J 5 bases; nucleotides not matched to a gene: 6. The CDR3 nucleotides are TGTGCCAGTAGTATTGTCACAGGGGGAAACAATGAGCAGTTCTTC. This sequence encodes CASSIVTGGNNEQFF.

In regard to this clonotype: A much bigger clone sits one base away, suggesting this may be a read error. The CDR3 sequence is CASSLGAQGNGQYF. The CDR3 bases are TGTGCCAGCAGCTTAGGCGCCCAAGGCAACGGGCAGTACTTC. V gene TRBV7-6 combines with J gene TRBJ2-7, with unresolved D. V was shortened by 1 base and J by 9 bases, with 16 bases between the two germline ends. CDR3 length equals 14 residues. Germline values: CDR1 SGHVS, CDR2 FNYEAQ.

This clonotype was observed at least ten times. The V call is TRBV6-1, the J call TRBJ2-3; possible D gene TRBD2, 6 bases. V was cut by 2 bases and J by 3 bases, with 15 bases left in between. Germline V gene sequence: CDR1 MNHNS, CDR2 SASEGT. The CDR3 totals 16 residues. The CDR3 DNA follows: TGTGCCAGCAGTGAAAGTGGCGGGATATCGACAGATACGCAGTATTTT. This sequence encodes CASSESGGISTDTQYF.

V and J are TRBV9 and TRBJ1-6; D gene unclear. Trimming shortened V by 0 bases and J by 11 bases, and 9 bases separated the two germline ends. This CDR3 contains 13 residues. Germline CDR1 reads SGDLS; CDR2 reads YYNGEE. The DNA for the CDR3 is TGTGCCAGCAGCGTAGCTCCGGAAACACCCCTCCACTTT. It specifies CASSVAPETPLHF.

The chain recombines TRBV19 with TRBJ1-1; D is ambiguous. This CDR3 has 14 amino acids. The V gene's germline CDR1 is LNHDA and CDR2 SQIVND (reference sequence). V gave up 7 bases and J gave up 0 bases, with 12 bases separating them. The CDR3 reads CASTPVHLNTEAFF. The CDR3 coding sequence is TGTGCCAGTACACCAGTACACTTGAACACTGAAGCTTTCTTT.

This clonotype showed up just a few times. The rearrangement links TRBV27 to TRBJ1-2, with TRBD1 identical over 9 bases. V dropped 6 bases and J dropped 4; count of bases not matched to a gene: 9. CDR3 size: 15 residues. Germline-derived CDR1 and CDR2 are MNHEY and SMNVEV (reference sequence). For the CDR3, the DNA is TGTGCCAGCAGCGATGGGGACAGGGAAATCTATGGCTACACCTTC. This codes for CASSDGDREIYGYTF.

A word on this clonotype: A much more abundant neighbour one base away suggests this may be a read error. The DNA of the CDR3 is TGCAGTGCCGTGACAGGCTATGGCTACACCTTC. Translating it yields CSAVTGYGYTF. The chain joins TRBV20-1 to TRBJ1-2, with D perhaps TRBD1 (6 bases). Germline-derived CDR1 and CDR2 are DFQATT and SNEGSKA (reference sequence). Trimming left V 6 bases short and J 4 bases short, with 9 bases between. The CDR3 is 11 residues long.

This chain joins TRBV5-5 and TRBJ2-7; 9 nucleotides line up with TRBD2. V trimming: 5 bases; J trimming: 3 bases; junction bases outside the gene matches: 9. This CDR3 contains 15 residues. CDR1 and CDR2 (germline): SGHKS, YYEKEE (reference sequence). The CDR3 is CASRAETSGIYEQYF. The CDR3 DNA reads as TGTGCCAGCAGGGCCGAGACTAGCGGTATCTACGAGCAGTACTTC.

The CDR3 nucleotides are TGTGCCAGCAGCCAAGATCCTAGCGGGGGGGCCCTCTACAATGAGCAGTTCTTC. This encodes CASSQDPSGGALYNEQFF. The V call is TRBV11-3, the J call TRBJ2-1; the match to TRBD2 covers 12 bases. The CDR3 length is 18 residues. Per germline, CDR1 SGHNT and CDR2 YENEEA. V gave up 5 bases and J gave up 3 bases; unmatched junction bases: 11.

This clonotype occurred many times. The chain has TRBV11-2 and TRBJ1-1, with a possible D match to TRBD1 (5 bases). V was pared by 3 bases and J by 6 bases, with 17 bases between. The CDR3 covers 15 residues. Germline lookup yields CDR1 SGHAT and CDR2 FQNNGV. The CDR3 loop is CASSFFRGGNPEAFF. The CDR3 DNA reads as TGTGCCAGCAGCTTTTTTCGGGGGGGTAACCCTGAAGCTTTCTTT.

V usage is TRBV30 and J usage is TRBJ1-3, with a possible D match to TRBD1 (6 bases). Trimming shortened V by 3 bases and J by 0 bases, and 9 bases separated the two germline ends. CDR1 GTSNPN and CDR2 SVGIG come from the germline V gene (reference sequence). The CDR3 runs 14 residues. The CDR3 sequence is CAWSQGTSGNTIYF. The CDR3 DNA sequence: TGTGCCTGGAGCCAGGGGACCTCTGGAAACACCATATATTTT.

This clonotype was picked up a small number of times. CDR3 loop: CASSYSRTGDGYTF. Written as DNA, the CDR3 is TGTGCCAGCAGTTACTCTCGGACAGGGGACGGCTACACCTTC. The V and J genes are TRBV6-5 and TRBJ1-2, with TRBD1 matching 9 bases. The germline CDR1 and CDR2 sequences are MNHEY and SVGAGI. The CDR3 totals 14 residues. J was trimmed by 8 bases and V by 0 bases; bases with no gene match: 4.

The sample holds many counts of this clonotype. The chain has TRBV2 and TRBJ1-1; the D is unclear. The V gene's germline CDR1 is SNHLY and CDR2 FYNNEI. The CDR3 spans 15 residues. V lost 7 bases and J lost 0, with 15 bases in between. CDR3 in amino acids: CASTRTPGVNTEAFF. The CDR3 bases are TGTGCCAGCACCCGAACGCCGGGAGTGAACACTGAAGCTTTCTTT.

This clonotype was observed a few times. This chain uses TRBV3-1 with TRBJ2-2; the match to TRBD2 covers 15 bases. V was pared by 4 bases and J by 7 bases, with 13 bases of the junction left unmatched. CDR3 length equals 19 residues. From germline, CDR1 is LGHDT and CDR2 YNNKEL (reference sequence). The CDR3 spells CASSPRTSGGARLVGELFF. CDR3 DNA sequence: TGTGCCAGCAGCCCCCGGACTAGCGGGGGGGCCCGTCTAGTCGGGGAGCTGTTTTTT.

This clonotype was counted ten times or more. The CDR3 DNA reads as TGTGCCAGCCCTGACAGGGGACGAAACACTGAAGCTTTCTTT. Translating it yields CASPDRGRNTEAFF. This rearrangement joins TRBV2 to TRBJ1-1, with 8 bases fitting TRBD1. The CDR3 totals 14 residues. With V trimmed by 8 bases and J by 2 bases, 7 bases remained unmatched. Germline CDR1 and CDR2: SNHLY and FYNNEI.

This clonotype has more than one count but fewer than ten. Given a much more abundant clone one base away, this may be a read error. The V call is TRBV4-1, the J call TRBJ1-5; no definite D call. The CDR3 consists of 13 residues. V gave up 0 bases and J gave up 5 bases, with 5 bases separating them. Germline V gives CDR1 MGHRA, CDR2 YSYEKL. CDR3 DNA sequence: TGCGCCAGCAGCCAAGATGGGCATCAGCCCCAGCATTTT. This gives the protein CASSQDGHQPQHF.

This clonotype was seen a handful of times. The chain couples TRBV9 to TRBJ2-3; no firm D call. Germline V CDR1 and CDR2: SGDLS, YYNGEE. The ends were cut back, 0 bases at V and 0 bases at J, with 11 bases in the middle. The CDR3 runs 16 residues. CDR3 residues: CASSVGLTPSTDTQYF. CDR3 in DNA: TGTGCCAGCAGCGTAGGTCTGACGCCTAGCACAGATACGCAGTATTTT.

Comment on this clonotype: Being one base from a much bigger clone, this may be a read error. V usage is TRBV30 and J usage is TRBJ2-7; D is perhaps TRBD2 (5 bases). Trimming took 0 bases from V and 6 from J, leaving 12 bases between them. Per germline, CDR1 GTSNPN and CDR2 SVGIG (reference sequence). This CDR3 region has 13 residues. The CDR3 spells CAWSVAASSEQYF. The CDR3 bases are TGTGCCTGGAGTGTAGCGGCTAGCTCCGAGCAGTACTTC.